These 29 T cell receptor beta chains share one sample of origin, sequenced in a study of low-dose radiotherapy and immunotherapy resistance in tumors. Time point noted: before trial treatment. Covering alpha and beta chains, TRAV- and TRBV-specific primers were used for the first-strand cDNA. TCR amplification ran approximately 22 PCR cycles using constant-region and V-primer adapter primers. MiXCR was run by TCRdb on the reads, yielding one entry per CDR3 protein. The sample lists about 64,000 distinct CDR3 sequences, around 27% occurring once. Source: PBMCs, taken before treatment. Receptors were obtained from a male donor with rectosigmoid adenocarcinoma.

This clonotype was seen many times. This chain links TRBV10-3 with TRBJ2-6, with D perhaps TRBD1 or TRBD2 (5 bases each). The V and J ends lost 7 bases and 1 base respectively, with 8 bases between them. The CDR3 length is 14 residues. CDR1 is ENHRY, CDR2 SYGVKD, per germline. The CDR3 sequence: CAITEGSGANVLTF. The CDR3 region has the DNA TGTGCCATCACCGAGGGGTCTGGGGCCAACGTCCTGACTTTC.

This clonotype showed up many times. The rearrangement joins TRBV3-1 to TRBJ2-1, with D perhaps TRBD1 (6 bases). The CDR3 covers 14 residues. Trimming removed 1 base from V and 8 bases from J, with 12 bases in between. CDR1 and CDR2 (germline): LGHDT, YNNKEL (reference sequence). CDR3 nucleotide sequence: TGTGCCAGCAGCCAAGGGGCACAGGGTCATGAGCAGTTCTTC. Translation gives CASSQGAQGHEQFF.

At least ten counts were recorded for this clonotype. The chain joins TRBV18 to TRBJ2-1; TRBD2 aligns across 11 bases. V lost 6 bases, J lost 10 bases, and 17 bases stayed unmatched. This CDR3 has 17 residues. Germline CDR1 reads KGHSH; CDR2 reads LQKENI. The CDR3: CASSPISGLAGGFEQFF. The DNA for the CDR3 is TGTGCCAGCTCCCCCATCTCCGGGCTAGCGGGAGGTTTCGAGCAGTTCTTC.

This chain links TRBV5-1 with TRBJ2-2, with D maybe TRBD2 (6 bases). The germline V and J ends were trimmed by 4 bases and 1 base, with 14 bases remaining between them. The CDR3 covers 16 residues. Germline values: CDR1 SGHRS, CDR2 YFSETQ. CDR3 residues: CASSIASAQNTGELFF. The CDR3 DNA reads TGCGCCAGCAGCATTGCTAGCGCACAGAACACCGGGGAGCTGTTTTTT.

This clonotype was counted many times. The CDR3 region has the DNA TGCAGCGTTGAAAAGCTGACGTCCTATGGCTACACCTTC. Its translation: CSVEKLTSYGYTF. This chain uses TRBV29-1 with TRBJ1-2; D is unclear. Trimming cost V 2 bases and J 4 bases, with 11 bases left between them. The CDR3 covers 13 residues. The germline CDR1 and CDR2 sequences are SQVTM and ANQGSEA. Complete variable domain (other parts from reference TRBV29-1 and TRBJ1-2): SAVISQKPSRDICQRGTSLTIQCQVDSQVTMMFWYRQQPGQSLTLIATANQGSEATYESGFVIDKFPISRPNLTFSTLTVSNMSPEDSSIYLCSVEKLTSYGYTFGSGTRLTVV.

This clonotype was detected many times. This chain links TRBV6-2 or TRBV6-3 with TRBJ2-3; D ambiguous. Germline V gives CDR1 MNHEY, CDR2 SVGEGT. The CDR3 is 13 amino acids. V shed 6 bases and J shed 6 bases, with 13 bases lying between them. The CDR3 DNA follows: TGTGCCAGCAGCCAAAACCCTGGGGATACGCAGTATTTT. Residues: CASSQNPGDTQYF.

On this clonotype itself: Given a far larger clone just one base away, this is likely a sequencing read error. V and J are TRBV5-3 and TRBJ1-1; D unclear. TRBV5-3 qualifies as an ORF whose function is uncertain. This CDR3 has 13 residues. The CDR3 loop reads CASSLAGSGQAFF. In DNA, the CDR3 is TGTGCCAGCAGCTTAGCCGGGAGCGGCCAAGCTTTCTTT.

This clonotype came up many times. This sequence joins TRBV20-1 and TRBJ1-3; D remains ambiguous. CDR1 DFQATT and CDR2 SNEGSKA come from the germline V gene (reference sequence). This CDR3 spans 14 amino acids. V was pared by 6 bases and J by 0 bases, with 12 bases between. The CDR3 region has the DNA TGCAGTGCACCAACTCAGAGCTCTGGAAACACCATATATTTT. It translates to CSAPTQSSGNTIYF.

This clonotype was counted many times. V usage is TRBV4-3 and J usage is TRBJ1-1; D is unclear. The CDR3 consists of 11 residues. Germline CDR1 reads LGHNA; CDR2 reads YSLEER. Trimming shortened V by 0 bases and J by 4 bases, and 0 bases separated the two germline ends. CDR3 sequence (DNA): TGCGCCAGCAGCCAAGACACTGAAGCTTTCTTT. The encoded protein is CASSQDTEAFF.

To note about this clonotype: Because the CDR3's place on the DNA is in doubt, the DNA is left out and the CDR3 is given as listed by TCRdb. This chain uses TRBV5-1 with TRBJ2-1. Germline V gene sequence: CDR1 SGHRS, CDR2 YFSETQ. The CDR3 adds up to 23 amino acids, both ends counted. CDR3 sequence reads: CASTNQTSMYLCASSTNSNEQFF.

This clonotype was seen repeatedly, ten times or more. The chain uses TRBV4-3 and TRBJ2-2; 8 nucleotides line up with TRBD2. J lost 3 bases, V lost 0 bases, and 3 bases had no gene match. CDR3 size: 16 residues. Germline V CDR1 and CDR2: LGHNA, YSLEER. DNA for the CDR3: TGCGCCAGCAGCCAAGAACGGGGGGGTTACACCGGGGAGCTGTTTTTT. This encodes CASSQERGGYTGELFF.

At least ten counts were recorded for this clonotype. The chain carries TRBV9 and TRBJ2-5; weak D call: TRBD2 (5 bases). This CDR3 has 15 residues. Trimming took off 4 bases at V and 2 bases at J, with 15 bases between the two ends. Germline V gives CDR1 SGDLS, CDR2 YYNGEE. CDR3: CASSPRGSLQETQYF. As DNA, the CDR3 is TGTGCCAGCAGCCCCCGGGGAAGTTTACAAGAGACCCAGTACTTC. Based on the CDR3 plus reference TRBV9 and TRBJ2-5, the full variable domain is DSGVTQTPKHLITATGQRVTLRCSPRSGDLSVYWYQQSLDQGLQFLIQYYNGEERAKGNILERFSAQQFPDLHSELNLSSLELGDSALYFCASSPRGSLQETQYFGPGTRLLVL.

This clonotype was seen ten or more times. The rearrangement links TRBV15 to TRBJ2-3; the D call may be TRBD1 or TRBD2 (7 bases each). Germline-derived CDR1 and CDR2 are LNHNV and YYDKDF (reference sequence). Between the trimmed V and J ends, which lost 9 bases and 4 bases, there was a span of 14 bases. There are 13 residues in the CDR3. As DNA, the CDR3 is TGTGCCACGGGGAGGGGGCCCCCAGATACGCAGTATTTT. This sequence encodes CATGRGPPDTQYF.

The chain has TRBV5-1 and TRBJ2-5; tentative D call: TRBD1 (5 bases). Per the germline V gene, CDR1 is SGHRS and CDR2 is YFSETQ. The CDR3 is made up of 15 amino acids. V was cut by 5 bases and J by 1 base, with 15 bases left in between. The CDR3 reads CASRDTGSAQETQYF. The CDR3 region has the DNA TGCGCCAGCAGAGATACAGGTTCCGCCCAAGAGACCCAGTACTTC.

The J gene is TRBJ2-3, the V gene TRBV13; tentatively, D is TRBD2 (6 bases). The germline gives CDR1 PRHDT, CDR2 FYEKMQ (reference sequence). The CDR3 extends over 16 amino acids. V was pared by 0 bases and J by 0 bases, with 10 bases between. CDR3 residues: CASSLGGGISTDTQYF. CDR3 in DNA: TGTGCCAGCAGCTTAGGGGGGGGAATTAGCACAGATACGCAGTATTTT.

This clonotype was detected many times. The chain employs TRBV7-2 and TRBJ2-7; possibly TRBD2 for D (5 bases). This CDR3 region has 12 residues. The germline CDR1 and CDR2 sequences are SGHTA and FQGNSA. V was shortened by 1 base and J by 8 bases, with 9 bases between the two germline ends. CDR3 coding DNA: TGTGCCAGCAGCTTAGACCTAGCAAAGCAGTACTTC. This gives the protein CASSLDLAKQYF.

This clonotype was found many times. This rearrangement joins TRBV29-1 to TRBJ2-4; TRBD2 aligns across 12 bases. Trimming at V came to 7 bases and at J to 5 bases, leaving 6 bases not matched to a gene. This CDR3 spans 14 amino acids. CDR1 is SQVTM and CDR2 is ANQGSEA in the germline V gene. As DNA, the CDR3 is TGCAGCGGGGGACTAGCGGGTAACCAAAACATTCAGTACTTC. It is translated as CSGGLAGNQNIQYF.

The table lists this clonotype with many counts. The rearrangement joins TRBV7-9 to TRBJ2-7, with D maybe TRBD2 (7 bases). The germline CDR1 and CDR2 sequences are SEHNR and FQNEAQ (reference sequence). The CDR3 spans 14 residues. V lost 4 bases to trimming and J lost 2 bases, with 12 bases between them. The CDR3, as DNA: TGTGCCAGCAGCTCACAGGGAGGGGCCTACGAGCAGTACTTC. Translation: CASSSQGGAYEQYF.

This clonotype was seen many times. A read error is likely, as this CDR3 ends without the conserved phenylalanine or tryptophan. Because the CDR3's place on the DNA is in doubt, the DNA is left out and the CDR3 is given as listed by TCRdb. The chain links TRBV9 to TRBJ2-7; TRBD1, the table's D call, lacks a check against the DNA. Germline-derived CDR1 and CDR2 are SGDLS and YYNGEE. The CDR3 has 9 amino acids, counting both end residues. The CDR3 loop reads CARRPRPRL.

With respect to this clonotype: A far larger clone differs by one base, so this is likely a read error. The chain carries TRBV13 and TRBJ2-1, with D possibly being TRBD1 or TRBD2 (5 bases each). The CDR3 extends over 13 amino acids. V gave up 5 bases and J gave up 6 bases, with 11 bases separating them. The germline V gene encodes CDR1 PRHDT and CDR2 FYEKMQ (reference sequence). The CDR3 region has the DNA TGTGCCAGCAGCCGGGACCCGGGCAATGAGCAGTTCTTC. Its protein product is CASSRDPGNEQFF.

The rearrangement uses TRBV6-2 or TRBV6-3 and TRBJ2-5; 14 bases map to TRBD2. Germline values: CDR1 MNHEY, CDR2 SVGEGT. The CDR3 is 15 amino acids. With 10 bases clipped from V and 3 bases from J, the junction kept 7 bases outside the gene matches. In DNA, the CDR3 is TGTGCCACAAACCCGGGACTAGCGGGAGAAGAGACCCAGTACTTC. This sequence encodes CATNPGLAGEETQYF.

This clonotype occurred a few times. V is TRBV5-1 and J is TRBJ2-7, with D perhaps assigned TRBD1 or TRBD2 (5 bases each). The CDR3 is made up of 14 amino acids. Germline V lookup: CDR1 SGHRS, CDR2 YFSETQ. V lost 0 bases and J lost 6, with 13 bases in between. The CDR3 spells CASSLEQGAAEQYF. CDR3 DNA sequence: TGCGCCAGCAGCTTGGAGCAGGGAGCGGCCGAGCAGTACTTC.

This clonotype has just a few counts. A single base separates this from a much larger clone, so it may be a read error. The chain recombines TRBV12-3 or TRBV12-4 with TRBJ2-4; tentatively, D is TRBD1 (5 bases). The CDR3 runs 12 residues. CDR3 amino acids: CSSSLAGNIQYF. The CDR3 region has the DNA TGTTCCAGCAGTTTAGCAGGGAACATTCAGTACTTC.

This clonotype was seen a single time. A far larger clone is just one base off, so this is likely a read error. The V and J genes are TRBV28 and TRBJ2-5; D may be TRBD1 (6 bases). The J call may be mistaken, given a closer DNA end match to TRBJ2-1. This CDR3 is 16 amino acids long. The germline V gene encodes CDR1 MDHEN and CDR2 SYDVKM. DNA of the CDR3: TGTGCCAGCACCCTCCCTACAGGGCACGGATACATTGAGCAGTTCTTC. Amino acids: CASTLPTGHGYIEQFF.

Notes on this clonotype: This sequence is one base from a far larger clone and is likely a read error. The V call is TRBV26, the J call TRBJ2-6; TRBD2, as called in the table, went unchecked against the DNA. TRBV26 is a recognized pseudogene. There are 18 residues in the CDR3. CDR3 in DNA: TGTGCCAGCAGTTCCGCGACAAGGGGAGGAGCTGGGGCCAACGTCCTGACTTTC. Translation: CASSSATRGGAGANVLTF.

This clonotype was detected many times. The CDR3: CASTRAGGYNEQFF. The CDR3 nucleotides are TGTGCCAGCACTAGAGCGGGGGGATACAATGAGCAGTTCTTC. The gene calls are TRBV6-5 and TRBJ2-1; 9 bases align to TRBD2. CDR3 length: 14 residues. Germline V gene data show CDR1 as MNHEY and CDR2 as SVGAGI. J lost 4 bases, V lost 7 bases, and 5 bases had no gene match.

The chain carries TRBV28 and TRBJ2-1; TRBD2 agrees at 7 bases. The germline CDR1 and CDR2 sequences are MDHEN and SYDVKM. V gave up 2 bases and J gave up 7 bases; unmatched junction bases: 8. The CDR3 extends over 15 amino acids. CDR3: CASSLAGVYRNEQFF. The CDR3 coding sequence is TGTGCCAGCAGTTTAGCGGGAGTGTACCGAAATGAGCAGTTCTTC.

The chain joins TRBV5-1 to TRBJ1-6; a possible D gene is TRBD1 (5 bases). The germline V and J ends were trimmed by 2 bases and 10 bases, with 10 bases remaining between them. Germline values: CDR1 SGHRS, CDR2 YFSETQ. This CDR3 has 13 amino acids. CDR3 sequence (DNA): TGCGCCAGCAGCTTCGGGGCAGGGTCACCCCTCCACTTT. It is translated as CASSFGAGSPLHF.

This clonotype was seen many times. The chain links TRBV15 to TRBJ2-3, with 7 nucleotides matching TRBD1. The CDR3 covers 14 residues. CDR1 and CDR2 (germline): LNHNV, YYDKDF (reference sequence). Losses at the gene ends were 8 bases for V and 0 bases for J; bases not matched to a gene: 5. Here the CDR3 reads CATGLTGSTDTQYF. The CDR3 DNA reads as TGTGCCACCGGCTTGACAGGGAGCACAGATACGCAGTATTTT.